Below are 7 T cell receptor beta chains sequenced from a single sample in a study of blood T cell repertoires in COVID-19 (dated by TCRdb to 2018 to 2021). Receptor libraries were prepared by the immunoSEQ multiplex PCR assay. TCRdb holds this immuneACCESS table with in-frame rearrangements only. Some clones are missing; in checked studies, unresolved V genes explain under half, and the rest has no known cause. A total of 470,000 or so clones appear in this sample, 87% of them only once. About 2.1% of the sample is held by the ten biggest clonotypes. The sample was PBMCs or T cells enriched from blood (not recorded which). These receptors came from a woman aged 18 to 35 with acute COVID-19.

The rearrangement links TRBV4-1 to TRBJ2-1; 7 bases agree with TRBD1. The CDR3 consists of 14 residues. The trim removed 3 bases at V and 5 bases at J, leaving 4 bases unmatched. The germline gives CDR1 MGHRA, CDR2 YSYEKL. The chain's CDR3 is CASSHADRDNEQFF. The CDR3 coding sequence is TGCGCCAGCAGCCACGCCGACAGGGACAATGAGCAGTTCTTC.

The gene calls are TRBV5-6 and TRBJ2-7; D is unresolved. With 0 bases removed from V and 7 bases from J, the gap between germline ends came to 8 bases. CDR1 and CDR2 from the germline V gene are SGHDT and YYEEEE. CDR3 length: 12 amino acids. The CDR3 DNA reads TGTGCCAGCAGCTTGGCCGGTACTGAGCAGTACTTC. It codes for CASSLAGTEQYF.

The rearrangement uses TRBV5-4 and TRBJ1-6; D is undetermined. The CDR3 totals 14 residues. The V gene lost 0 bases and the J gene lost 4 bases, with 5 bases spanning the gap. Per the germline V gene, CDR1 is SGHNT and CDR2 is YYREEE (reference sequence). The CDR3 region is CASSLGQYNSPLHF. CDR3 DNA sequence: TGTGCCAGCAGCTTGGGGCAGTATAATTCACCCCTCCACTTT.

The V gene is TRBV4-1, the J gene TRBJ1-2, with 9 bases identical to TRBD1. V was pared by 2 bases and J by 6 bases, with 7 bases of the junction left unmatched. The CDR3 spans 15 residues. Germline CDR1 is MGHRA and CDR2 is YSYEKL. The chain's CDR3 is CASSQPGQGRHGYTF. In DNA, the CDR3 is TGCGCCAGCAGCCAACCGGGACAGGGACGGCATGGCTACACCTTC.

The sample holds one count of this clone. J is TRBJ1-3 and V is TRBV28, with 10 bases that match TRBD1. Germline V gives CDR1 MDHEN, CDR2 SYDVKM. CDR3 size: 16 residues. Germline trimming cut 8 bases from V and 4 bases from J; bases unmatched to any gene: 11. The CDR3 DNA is TGTGCCAGCGAATCCGGGACAGGGGCGCCAGGAAACACCATATATTTT. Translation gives CASESGTGAPGNTIYF. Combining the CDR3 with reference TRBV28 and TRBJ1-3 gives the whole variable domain DVKVTQSSRYLVKRTGEKVFLECVQDMDHENMFWYRQDPGLGLRLIYFSYDVKMKEKGDIPEGYSVSREKKERFSLILESASTNQTSMYLCASESGTGAPGNTIYFGEGSWLTVV.

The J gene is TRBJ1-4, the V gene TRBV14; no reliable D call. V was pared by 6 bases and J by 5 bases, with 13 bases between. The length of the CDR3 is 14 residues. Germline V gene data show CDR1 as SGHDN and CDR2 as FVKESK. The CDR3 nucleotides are TGTGCCAGCAGTCGAAATTCAGTGAATGAAAAACTGTTTTTT. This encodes CASSRNSVNEKLFF.

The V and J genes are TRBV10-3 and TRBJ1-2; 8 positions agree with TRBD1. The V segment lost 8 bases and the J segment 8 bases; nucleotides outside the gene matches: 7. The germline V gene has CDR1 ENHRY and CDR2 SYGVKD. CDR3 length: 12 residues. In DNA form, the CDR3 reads TGTGCCATCTCGAGACAGGGGAGCGGCTACACCTTC. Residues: CAISRQGSGYTF.